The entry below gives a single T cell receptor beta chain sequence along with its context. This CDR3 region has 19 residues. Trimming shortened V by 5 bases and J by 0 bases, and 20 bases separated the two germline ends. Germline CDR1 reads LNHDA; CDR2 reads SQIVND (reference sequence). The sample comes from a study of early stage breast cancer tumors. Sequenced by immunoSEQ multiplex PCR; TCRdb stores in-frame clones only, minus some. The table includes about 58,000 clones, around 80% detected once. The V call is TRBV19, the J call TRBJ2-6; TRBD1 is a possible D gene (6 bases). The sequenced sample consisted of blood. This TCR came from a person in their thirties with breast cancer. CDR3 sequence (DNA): TGTGCCAGTAGTCCGGGACATAGATTGACCTACTCTGGGGCCAACGTCCTGACTTTC. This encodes CASSPGHRLTYSGANVLTF.